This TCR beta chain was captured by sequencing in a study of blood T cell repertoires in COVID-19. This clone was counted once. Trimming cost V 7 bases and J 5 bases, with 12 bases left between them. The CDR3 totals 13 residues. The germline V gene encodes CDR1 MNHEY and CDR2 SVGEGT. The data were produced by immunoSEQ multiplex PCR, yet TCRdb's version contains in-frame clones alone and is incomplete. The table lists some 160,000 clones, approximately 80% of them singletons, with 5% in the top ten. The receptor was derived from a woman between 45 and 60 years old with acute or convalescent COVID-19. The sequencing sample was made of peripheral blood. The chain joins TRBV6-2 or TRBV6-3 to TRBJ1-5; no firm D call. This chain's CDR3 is CASNPPGHQPQHF. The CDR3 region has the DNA TGTGCCAGCAACCCCCCTGGCCATCAGCCCCAGCATTTT.